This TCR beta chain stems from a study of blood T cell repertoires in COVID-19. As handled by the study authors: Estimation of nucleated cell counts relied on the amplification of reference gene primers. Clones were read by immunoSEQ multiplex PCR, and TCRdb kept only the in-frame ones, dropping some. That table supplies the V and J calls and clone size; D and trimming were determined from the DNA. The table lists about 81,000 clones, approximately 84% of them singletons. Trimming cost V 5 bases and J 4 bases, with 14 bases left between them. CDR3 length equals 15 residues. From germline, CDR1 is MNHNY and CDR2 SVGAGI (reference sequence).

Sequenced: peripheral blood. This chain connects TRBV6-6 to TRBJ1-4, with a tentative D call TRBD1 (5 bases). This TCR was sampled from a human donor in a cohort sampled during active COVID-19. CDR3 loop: CASSDTRGGNEKLFF. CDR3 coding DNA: TGTGCCAGCAGTGACACACGGGGGGGTAATGAAAAACTGTTTTTT.